Shown below are 20 T cell receptor beta chains from a single sample sequenced in a study of OX40 agonist ivuxolimab in advanced cancers. Repertoires were generated with immunoSEQ multiplex PCR, while TCRdb's copy carries only in-frame clones and drops some. This sample carries just under 60,000 clones, 91% of them seen once, and the ten largest clones take 3% to 4%. The source was CD4+ or CD8+ T cells sorted from blood, collected in a trial of the OX40 agonist ivuxolimab. The receptor source for this set is an adult with an advanced solid tumor such as melanoma, head and neck, liver or kidney cancer.

V is TRBV11-2 and J is TRBJ2-7; either TRBD1 or TRBD2 may supply D (5 bases each). The germline V gene has CDR1 SGHAT and CDR2 FQNNGV. CDR3 length equals 16 residues. V lost 1 base, J lost 4 bases, and 17 bases lay in between. Here the CDR3 DNA reads TGTGCCAGCAGCTTAGTCCCGGCCCGGGACGGTTACGAGCAGTACTTC. Protein product: CASSLVPARDGYEQYF.

This sequence joins TRBV15 and TRBJ2-3; D unresolved. Looked up from germline, CDR1 is LNHNV and CDR2 is YYDKDF (reference sequence). The CDR3 covers 14 residues. Trimming cost V 3 bases and J 4 bases, with 11 bases left between them. CDR3 bases: TGTGCCACCAGCAGTGACCGCCGCGCAGATACGCAGTATTTT. Translation gives CATSSDRRADTQYF.

The V call is TRBV25-1, the J call TRBJ1-2, with TRBD1 as a possible D gene (5 bases). The CDR3 has 14 amino acids. Between the trimmed V and J ends, which lost 7 bases and 3 bases, there was a span of 15 bases. From germline, CDR1 is MGHDK and CDR2 SYGVNS. DNA of the CDR3: TGTGCCAGCACATCAGGGAGTACCTACTATGGCTACACCTTC. Translation: CASTSGSTYYGYTF.

The rearrangement uses TRBV2 and TRBJ2-1; 13 bases line up with TRBD2. The CDR3 totals 15 residues. CDR1 SNHLY and CDR2 FYNNEI come from the germline V gene. After removal of 5 bases from V and 7 bases from J, the junction contained 5 bases not matched to a gene. CDR3 sequence (DNA): TGTGCCAGCAGTTCAGGACTAGCGGGAGATAATGAGCAGTTCTTC. Translated: CASSSGLAGDNEQFF.

The CDR3 coding sequence is TGCAGCGTGACAGGGGGCGCACGGGGCTACACCTTC. This sequence encodes CSVTGGARGYTF. The chain has TRBV29-1 and TRBJ1-2, with 10 nucleotides matching TRBD1. V lost 6 bases, J lost 8 bases, and 6 bases stayed unmatched. The CDR3 spans 12 residues. CDR1 is SQVTM and CDR2 is ANQGSEA in the germline V gene.

The chain is built from TRBV7-9 and TRBJ2-7; D unclear. CDR1 and CDR2 from the germline V gene are SEHNR and FQNEAQ (reference sequence). This CDR3 has 13 amino acids. Trimming pared 5 bases from V and 2 bases from J, leaving 10 bases between. CDR3: CASSPDATYEQYF. The CDR3 nucleotides read TGTGCCAGCAGCCCGGACGCCACCTACGAGCAGTACTTC. Full variable domain (missing parts from reference TRBV7-9 and TRBJ2-7): DTGVSQNPRHKITKRGQNVTFRCDPISEHNRLYWYRQTLGQGPEFLTYFQNEAQLEKSRLLSDRFSAERPKGSFSTLEIQRTEQGDSAMYLCASSPDATYEQYFGPGTRLTVT.

This clone was counted a single time. This sequence joins TRBV7-3 and TRBJ2-5; D is undetermined. Germline-derived CDR1 and CDR2 are SGHTA and FQGTGA. V shed 0 bases and J shed 4 bases, with 9 bases lying between them. The CDR3 has 14 residues. DNA of the CDR3: TGTGCCAGCAGCTTAACAGGGAATTCAGAGACCCAGTACTTC. It translates to CASSLTGNSETQYF.

The chain recombines TRBV27 with TRBJ2-4; D ambiguous. Germline CDR1 reads MNHEY; CDR2 reads SMNVEV (reference sequence). CDR3 size: 13 residues. V was pared by 3 bases and J by 12 bases, with 15 bases between. In nucleotides, the CDR3 is TGTGCCAGCAGTTTGAGCGACGGAACCAATCAGTACTTC. Amino acids: CASSLSDGTNQYF.

This clone was detected once. This chain joins TRBV12-5 and TRBJ2-7; 9 bases are shared with TRBD2. Unmatched junction bases numbered 10, after V lost 4 bases and J lost 0 bases. Per germline, CDR1 LGHNT and CDR2 FRNRAP. The CDR3 is made up of 17 amino acids. The CDR3 loop is CASGYPPGAGGSYEQYF. In DNA, the CDR3 is TGTGCTAGTGGTTACCCCCCGGGAGCGGGGGGCTCCTACGAGCAGTACTTC. The whole variable domain, filled in from reference TRBV12-5 and TRBJ2-7, reads DARVTQTPRHKVTEMGQEVTMRCQPILGHNTVFWYRQTMMQGLELLAYFRNRAPLDDSGMPKDRFSAEMPDATLATLKIQPSEPRDSAVYFCASGYPPGAGGSYEQYFGPGTRLTVT.

The rearrangement links TRBV6-5 to TRBJ2-2, with D possibly being TRBD1 (6 bases). Trimming left V 2 bases short and J 1 base short, with 11 bases between. There are 16 residues in the CDR3. Germline V gene data show CDR1 as MNHEY and CDR2 as SVGAGI. CDR3 DNA: TGTGCCAGCAGTTACAGGCCAGGGGAGAACACCGGGGAGCTGTTTTTT. The encoded protein is CASSYRPGENTGELFF.

This clone was picked up a small number of times. The rearrangement joins TRBV9 to TRBJ1-2; D is possibly TRBD1 (5 bases). The germline V gene encodes CDR1 SGDLS and CDR2 YYNGEE. V lost 2 bases and J 4 bases, leaving 15 bases between the germline ends. The CDR3 totals 15 residues. The CDR3 sequence is CASSVSRGAFYGYTF. The CDR3 coding sequence is TGTGCCAGCAGCGTGTCTAGGGGAGCTTTCTATGGCTACACCTTC.

The rearrangement uses TRBV5-6 and TRBJ2-2; possible D gene TRBD2, 5 bases. V was cut by 7 bases and J by 1 base, with 14 bases left in between. The CDR3 has 15 amino acids. Germline CDR1 is SGHDT and CDR2 is YYEEEE. The CDR3 nucleotides are TGTGCCAGCCAGACTCTGACTATGAACACCGGGGAGCTGTTTTTT. Its translation is CASQTLTMNTGELFF. Using reference TRBV5-6 and TRBJ2-2 for the parts outside the CDR3, the full variable domain is DAGVTQSPTHLIKTRGQQVTLRCSPKSGHDTVSWYQQALGQGPQFIFQYYEEEERQRGNFPDRFSGHQFPNYSSELNVNALLLGDSALYLCASQTLTMNTGELFFGEGSRLTVL.

The V and J genes are TRBV7-6 and TRBJ2-5; D not certain. Germline lookup yields CDR1 SGHVS and CDR2 FNYEAQ. V shed 1 base and J shed 1 base, with 7 bases lying between them. The CDR3 is made up of 14 amino acids. CDR3 in DNA: TGTGCCAGCAGCTTAGATACGGGCCAAGAGACCCAGTACTTC. Its protein product is CASSLDTGQETQYF. The full variable domain, completed using reference TRBV7-6 and TRBJ2-5, is GAGVSQSPRYKVTKRGQDVALRCDPISGHVSLYWYRQALGQGPEFLTYFNYEAQQDKSGLPNDRFSAERPEGSISTLTIQRTEQRDSAMYRCASSLDTGQETQYFGPGTRLLVL.

The chain couples TRBV28 to TRBJ1-5; TRBD1 matches 9 bases. This CDR3 spans 17 amino acids. Germline V gene lookup returns CDR1 MDHEN and CDR2 SYDVKM. V dropped 3 bases and J dropped 9; count of bases not matched to a gene: 15. The CDR3, as DNA: TGTGCCAGCAGTTTCTTCTTTGACAGGGGGGAAGGGGCGCCCCAGCATTTT. Protein: CASSFFFDRGEGAPQHF.

This CDR3 reads CASSLGRGGSYEQYF. The CDR3 DNA is TGTGCCAGCAGCTTAGGCAGGGGAGGAAGCTACGAGCAGTACTTC. The V and J genes are TRBV11-2 and TRBJ2-7; tentatively, D is TRBD1 or TRBD2 (6 bases each). Germline lookup yields CDR1 SGHAT and CDR2 FQNNGV. V lost 1 base and J 3 bases, leaving 13 bases between the germline ends. The CDR3 contains 15 residues.

The gene calls are TRBV7-9 and TRBJ2-1; D possibly corresponds to TRBD1 (6 bases). Germline assignment: CDR1 SEHNR and CDR2 FQNEAQ (reference sequence). V lost 1 base, J lost 3 bases, and 16 bases lay in between. The CDR3 covers 17 residues. The CDR3 coding sequence is TGTGCCAGCAGCTTAGTCAGGGGTAGAGAGGTCTACAATGAGCAGTTCTTC. This codes for CASSLVRGREVYNEQFF.

This rearrangement joins TRBV18 to TRBJ2-2; 10 positions agree with TRBD2. The length of the CDR3 is 17 residues. V trimming: 3 bases; J trimming: 1 base; junction bases outside the gene matches: 5. The germline CDR1 and CDR2 sequences are KGHSH and LQKENI. As DNA, the CDR3 is TGTGCCAGCTCACCGGCAATAGCGGGAGGGAACACCGGGGAGCTGTTTTTT. This encodes CASSPAIAGGNTGELFF.

Regarding this clone: Germline and junction disagree at one end, which may indicate a read error. The V and J genes are TRBV9 and TRBJ2-1; 7 bases align to TRBD2. The CDR3 length is 14 residues. Per germline, CDR1 SGDLS and CDR2 YYNGEE. In nucleotides, the CDR3 is TGTGCCACCAGCTCGGGAGGTTTCGGCAATGAGCAGTTCTTC. Encoded protein: CATSSGGFGNEQFF.

This chain uses TRBV7-3 with TRBJ2-2; 8 nucleotides line up with TRBD1. The CDR3 covers 16 residues. Germline-derived CDR1 and CDR2 are SGHTA and FQGTGA. Losses at the gene ends were 4 bases for V and 1 base for J; bases not matched to a gene: 5. CDR3 loop: CASSSLDRGNTGELFF. The CDR3 DNA reads as TGTGCCAGCAGCTCCTTAGACAGGGGGAACACCGGGGAGCTGTTTTTT.

This chain links TRBV5-1 with TRBJ2-7; TRBD2 might be the D (6 bases). With 3 bases removed from V and 6 bases from J, the gap between germline ends came to 10 bases. The germline V gene has CDR1 SGHRS and CDR2 YFSETQ. The CDR3 is 12 residues long. The CDR3 reads CASSYGSSEQYF. DNA for the CDR3: TGCGCCAGCAGCTACGGGAGTTCCGAGCAGTACTTC.